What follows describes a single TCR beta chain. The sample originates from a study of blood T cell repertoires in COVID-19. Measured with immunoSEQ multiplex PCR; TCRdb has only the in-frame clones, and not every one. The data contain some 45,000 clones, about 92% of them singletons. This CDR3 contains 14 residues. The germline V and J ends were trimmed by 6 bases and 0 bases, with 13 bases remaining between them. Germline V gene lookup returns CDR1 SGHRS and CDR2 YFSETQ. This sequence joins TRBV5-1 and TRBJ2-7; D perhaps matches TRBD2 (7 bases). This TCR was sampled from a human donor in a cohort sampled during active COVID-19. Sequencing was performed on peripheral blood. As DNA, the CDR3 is TGCGCCAGCACCTCGGGGGGCCTCTCCTACGAGCAGTACTTC. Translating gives CASTSGGLSYEQYF.